This T cell receptor beta chain emerged from a study of preoperative IRX-2 immunotherapy in early breast cancer. The treatment here: preoperative locoregional IRX-2 cytokine immunotherapy. This phase Ib study tested locoregional IRX-2 cytokine immunotherapy given before surgery. Here immunoSEQ multiplex PCR was the method, and the copy in TCRdb shows in-frame clones only, minus some. The data contain around 25,000 clones, 90% to 95% of them seen just once; the ten biggest clones take up about a sixth. Germline CDR1 reads LNHDA; CDR2 reads SQIVND (reference sequence). The V and J ends lost 7 bases and 0 bases, in that order; junction bases with no gene match: 7. This CDR3 has 16 amino acids.

The sequencing here drew on tumor tissue, taken after IRX-2 immunotherapy. The receptor was derived from a human donor with breast cancer. V and J are TRBV19 and TRBJ1-5, with 9 bases matching TRBD1. The CDR3 coding sequence is TGTGCCAGTACCCGGACAGGGGCGAATAGCAATCAGCCCCAGCATTTT. Amino acid sequence: CASTRTGANSNQPQHF.